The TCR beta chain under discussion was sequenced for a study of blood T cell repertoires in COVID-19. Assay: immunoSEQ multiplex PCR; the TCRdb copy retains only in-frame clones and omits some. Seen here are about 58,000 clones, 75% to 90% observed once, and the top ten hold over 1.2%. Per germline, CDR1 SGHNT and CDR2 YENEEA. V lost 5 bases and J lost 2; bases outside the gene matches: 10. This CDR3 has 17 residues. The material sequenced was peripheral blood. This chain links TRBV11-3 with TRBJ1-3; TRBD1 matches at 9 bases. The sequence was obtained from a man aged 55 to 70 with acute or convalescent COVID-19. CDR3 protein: CASSPWDRESTGNTIYF. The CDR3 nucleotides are TGTGCCAGCAGCCCGTGGGACAGGGAGTCTACTGGAAACACCATATATTTT.